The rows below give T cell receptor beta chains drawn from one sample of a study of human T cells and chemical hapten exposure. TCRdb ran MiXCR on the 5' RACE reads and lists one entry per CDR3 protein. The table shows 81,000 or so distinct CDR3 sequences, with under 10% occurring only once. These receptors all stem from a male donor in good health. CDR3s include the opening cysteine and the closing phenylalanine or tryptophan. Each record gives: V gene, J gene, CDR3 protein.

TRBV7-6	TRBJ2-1	CASSLTGGESRSYNEQFF
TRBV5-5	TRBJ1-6	CASSLDFSPYNSPLHF
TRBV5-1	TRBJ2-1	CASSLVGTGFLNEQFF
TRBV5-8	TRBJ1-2	CASSFTETGKRGYTF
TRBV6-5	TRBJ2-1	CASSSQRSRIYNEQFF
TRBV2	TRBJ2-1	CASRPGLAGVKEQFF
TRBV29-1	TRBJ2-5	CSVLPGRPQETQYF
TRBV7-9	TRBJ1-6	CASSLAPGNNSPLHF
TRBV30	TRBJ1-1	CAWRTQGDTEAFF
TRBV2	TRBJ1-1	CASSERVNTEAFF
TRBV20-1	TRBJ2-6	CSAVGPSGANVLTF
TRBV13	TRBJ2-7	CASSDVRTRLSYEQYF